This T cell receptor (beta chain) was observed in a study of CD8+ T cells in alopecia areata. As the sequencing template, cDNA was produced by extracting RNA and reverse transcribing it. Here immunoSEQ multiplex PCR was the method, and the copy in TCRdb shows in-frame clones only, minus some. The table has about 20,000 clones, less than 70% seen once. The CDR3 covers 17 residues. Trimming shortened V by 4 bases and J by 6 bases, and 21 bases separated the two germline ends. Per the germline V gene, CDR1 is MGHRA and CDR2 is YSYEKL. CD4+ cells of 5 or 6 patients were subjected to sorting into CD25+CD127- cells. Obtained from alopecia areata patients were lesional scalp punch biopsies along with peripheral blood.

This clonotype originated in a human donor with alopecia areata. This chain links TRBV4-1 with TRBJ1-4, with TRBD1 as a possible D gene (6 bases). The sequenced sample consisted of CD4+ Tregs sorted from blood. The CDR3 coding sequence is TGCGCCAGCAGCCCCCATCTTAAAGACAGGACCCATGAAAAACTGTTTTTT. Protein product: CASSPHLKDRTHEKLFF.